The T cell receptor beta chain described here comes from a study of blood T cell repertoires in COVID-19. The authors' processing: Amplification of reference gene primers was used by the study to estimate nucleated cell counts. Using immunoSEQ multiplex PCR, the repertoire was profiled, and TCRdb retains in-frame clones only, with some absent. V and J calls and clone size are as listed in that table; D and trimming were resolved from the DNA. The table lists 100,000 to 150,000 clones, under 85% of them singletons. Germline CDR1 is SEHNR and CDR2 is FQNEAQ (reference sequence). J gave up 15 bases and V 0 bases, and 5 bases lay outside the gene matches. The CDR3 spans 12 residues.

This chain uses TRBV7-9 with TRBJ2-1; TRBD1 aligns across 7 bases. The receptor was isolated from a woman aged 55-75 years with acute or convalescent COVID-19. Specimen: peripheral blood. This CDR3 reads CASSLADRPWFF. The CDR3 DNA follows: TGTGCCAGCAGCTTAGCGGACAGGCCGTGGTTCTTC.